These 5 T cell receptor beta chains share one sample of origin, sequenced in a study of blood T cell repertoires in COVID-19. Repertoires were generated with immunoSEQ multiplex PCR, while TCRdb's copy carries only in-frame clones and drops some. The sample includes 150,000 to 200,000 clones, around 80% seen only once; the top ten take about 14%. Input material: peripheral blood. The receptors come from a woman in her 70s with COVID-19, enrolled during active disease.

This chain links TRBV2 with TRBJ2-3, with TRBD2 identical over 11 bases. Germline V lookup: CDR1 SNHLY, CDR2 FYNNEI. CDR3 length: 15 amino acids. J lost 6 bases, V lost 6 bases, and 8 bases had no gene match. The CDR3 sequence: CASRVSGRAGDTQYF. The CDR3 coding sequence is TGTGCCAGCAGAGTTAGCGGGAGGGCCGGGGATACGCAGTATTTT.

The chain employs TRBV7-9 and TRBJ2-1, with a tentative D call TRBD2 (6 bases). The CDR3 totals 13 residues. V shed 1 base and J shed 8 bases, with 9 bases lying between them. Germline CDR1 SEHNR, CDR2 FQNEAQ (reference sequence). The CDR3 sequence is CASSLGGGYEQFF. The CDR3 DNA follows: TGTGCCAGCAGCTTAGGTGGAGGGTATGAGCAGTTCTTC.

J is TRBJ1-5 and V is TRBV7-6; D gene ambiguous. The CDR3 is made up of 13 amino acids. Germline V lookup: CDR1 SGHVS, CDR2 FNYEAQ. V lost 4 bases and J lost 4, with 8 bases in between. The CDR3 sequence is CASSSLRNQPQHF. The CDR3 nucleotides are TGTGCCAGCAGCTCCCTACGAAATCAGCCCCAGCATTTT. The full variable domain, its missing parts supplied by reference TRBV7-6 and TRBJ1-5, is GAGVSQSPRYKVTKRGQDVALRCDPISGHVSLYWYRQALGQGPEFLTYFNYEAQQDKSGLPNDRFSAERPEGSISTLTIQRTEQRDSAMYRCASSSLRNQPQHFGDGTRLSIL.

Comments on this clone: One junction end disagrees with the germline gene, perhaps due to a read error. The V call is TRBV6-5, the J call TRBJ1-2; D gene ambiguous. The V gene's germline CDR1 is MNHEY and CDR2 SVGAGI. The CDR3 runs to 12 residues. CDR3 protein: CASSYFGGSALF. CDR3 sequence (DNA): TGTGCCAGCAGTTACTTCGGCGGTTCGGCCCTCTTC.

This clone was detected only a few times. The CDR3 bases are TGTGCCAGCCTAGAGGGGTTTGGGAGGGCAGGCGACGACACAGATACGCAGTATTTT. This gives the protein CASLEGFGRAGDDTDTQYF. V is TRBV28 and J is TRBJ2-3; TRBD2 aligns across 7 bases. The trim removed 8 bases at V and 2 bases at J, leaving 22 bases unmatched. This CDR3 is built from 19 residues. The germline gives CDR1 MDHEN, CDR2 SYDVKM. Full variable domain (rest looked up from reference TRBV28 and TRBJ2-3): DVKVTQSSRYLVKRTGEKVFLECVQDMDHENMFWYRQDPGLGLRLIYFSYDVKMKEKGDIPEGYSVSREKKERFSLILESASTNQTSMYLCASLEGFGRAGDDTDTQYFGPGTRLTVL.